Presented here are 5 T cell receptor beta chains from one specimen sequenced in a study of spatial heterogeneity in lung cancer. Noted time point: sample taken at primary tumor resection. The sequenced material consisted of unsorted whole RNA from tumor, nontumor lung or frozen PBMC. TCRdb reanalysed the 5' RACE reads using MiXCR and keeps one entry per CDR3 protein. The sample includes about 6,900 distinct CDR3 sequences, more than 5.5% of them seen just once. The material was normal lung tissue next to the tumor, obtained at surgery. The receptors shown here come from a female donor with early-stage non-small cell lung cancer.

In its sample, this clonotype is medium-sized (0.01 to 0.1%). This beta chain was picked up by a library intended for alpha chains and is off target, so its count carries little meaning. V usage is TRBV20-1 and J usage is TRBJ1-1; D gene uncertain. The length of the CDR3 is 13 residues. The germline CDR1 and CDR2 sequences are DFQATT and SNEGSKA (reference sequence). Deletions cut 3 bases from V and 1 base from J, with 9 bases between. The CDR3 region is CSARGVGNTEAFF. The CDR3 bases are TGCAGTGCTAGGGGAGTGGGGAACACTGAAGCTTTCTTT.

This clonotype is classed as medium-sized. The library was designed around alpha chains, so this beta chain is a stray read whose abundance carries little weight. The V and J genes are TRBV5-4 and TRBJ1-2; 12 nucleotides align to TRBD1. J was trimmed by 1 base and V by 4 bases; bases with no gene match: 5. Per germline, CDR1 SGHNT and CDR2 YYREEE (reference sequence). The length of the CDR3 is 16 residues. Here the CDR3 DNA reads TGTGCCAGCAGCCCGGGACAGGGGGCGAATAACTATGGCTACACCTTC. It encodes CASSPGQGANNYGYTF.

This clonotype appeared a few times. Since it is a stray read in a library aimed at alpha chains, this beta chain has a size that is not meaningful. The CDR3: CAIFASKREASYNEQFF. In DNA form, the CDR3 reads TGTGCCATATTTGCATCTAAGCGGGAGGCCTCCTACAATGAGCAGTTCTTC. The chain carries TRBV2 and TRBJ2-1; 9 nucleotides align to TRBD2. CDR1 SNHLY and CDR2 FYNNEI come from the germline V gene. The CDR3 runs 17 residues. V dropped 10 bases and J dropped 0; count of bases not matched to a gene: 13.

About this clonotype: The library was prepared for alpha chains; this beta chain is a stray read, so its frequency means little. V is TRBV7-2 and J is TRBJ2-6; perhaps D is TRBD1 or TRBD2 (6 bases each). Per the germline V gene, CDR1 is SGHTA and CDR2 is FQGNSA. V lost 10 bases to trimming and J lost 0 bases, with 19 bases between them. This CDR3 is built from 17 residues. CDR3 region: CATGGGRGNSGANVLTF. In DNA form, the CDR3 reads TGTGCCACCGGTGGGGGGCGTGGTAACTCTGGGGCCAACGTCCTGACTTTC.

By share of the sample, this clonotype is medium-sized. This beta chain is an unintended read in a library built for alpha chains; its size means little. The V gene is TRBV9, the J gene TRBJ2-2, with TRBD1 matching over 11 bases. The CDR3 spans 17 residues. The V gene end was trimmed by 4 bases and the J gene end by 5 bases; junction bases not matched to a gene: 10. The germline gives CDR1 SGDLS, CDR2 YYNGEE. The CDR3 DNA reads TGTGCCAGCAGCCCCCCGATAGGGACAGGGGGTACCGGGGAGCTGTTTTTT. Its translation is CASSPPIGTGGTGELFF. Full variable domain (outside the CDR3, taken from reference TRBV9 and TRBJ2-2): DSGVTQTPKHLITATGQRVTLRCSPRSGDLSVYWYQQSLDQGLQFLIQYYNGEERAKGNILERFSAQQFPDLHSELNLSSLELGDSALYFCASSPPIGTGGTGELFFGEGSRLTVL.